The 32 T cell receptor beta chains presented below share a single source sample, sequenced in a study of blood T cell repertoires in COVID-19. Sequenced by immunoSEQ multiplex PCR; TCRdb stores in-frame clones only, minus some. The sample records roughly 250,000 clones, 70% to 85% being singletons. The sample comprised peripheral blood. The origin of the receptors is a woman aged 80 or over with acute or convalescent COVID-19.

The J gene is TRBJ1-6, the V gene TRBV4-2; 9 positions match TRBD1. The CDR3 loop spans 17 amino acids. CDR1 and CDR2 (germline): LGHNA, YNFKEQ. Losses at the gene ends were 1 base for V and 9 bases for J; bases not matched to a gene: 10. The DNA of the CDR3 is TGTGCCAGCAGCCAAGCGGTGACAGGGGGGATAGGTTCACCCCTCCACTTT. Translated: CASSQAVTGGIGSPLHF.

This clone was counted only a few times. V usage is TRBV18 and J usage is TRBJ2-7; 8 bases align to TRBD2. Germline CDR1 is KGHSH and CDR2 is LQKENI. V lost 3 bases, J lost 0 bases, and 4 bases stayed unmatched. The CDR3 totals 15 residues. This chain's CDR3 is CASSPTSVSSYEQYF. DNA of the CDR3: TGTGCCAGCTCACCGACTAGCGTAAGCTCCTACGAGCAGTACTTC. Combining the CDR3 with reference TRBV18 and TRBJ2-7 gives the whole variable domain NAGVMQNPRHLVRRRGQEARLRCSPMKGHSHVYWYRQLPEEGLKFMVYLQKENIIDESGMPKERFSAEFPKEGPSILRIQQVVRGDSAAYFCASSPTSVSSYEQYFGPGTRLTVT.

CDR3 bases: TGTGCCAGCAGTCTTACAGGGTCCACCGGGGAGCTGTTTTTT. It is translated as CASSLTGSTGELFF. This chain joins TRBV6-5 and TRBJ2-2, with a tentative D call TRBD1 (6 bases). V gave up 5 bases and J gave up 4 bases, with 11 bases separating them. CDR3 length: 14 residues. Per the germline V gene, CDR1 is MNHEY and CDR2 is SVGAGI.

This chain uses TRBV10-3 with TRBJ1-1; D is uncertain. The CDR3 loop spans 12 amino acids. V dropped 3 bases and J dropped 7 bases, with 9 bases sitting between them. Germline V lookup: CDR1 ENHRY, CDR2 SYGVKD. The CDR3 reads CAISDGVGEAFF. Here the CDR3 DNA reads TGTGCCATCAGTGACGGGGTGGGTGAAGCTTTCTTT.

The chain combines TRBV30 with TRBJ2-4, with TRBD2 matching 9 bases. The V segment lost 0 bases and the J segment 8 bases; nucleotides outside the gene matches: 8. CDR3 size: 15 residues. The germline gives CDR1 GTSNPN, CDR2 SVGIG (reference sequence). The CDR3 protein is CAWSVRLGGRDIQYF. DNA of the CDR3: TGTGCCTGGAGTGTACGCTTGGGCGGGAGGGACATTCAGTACTTC. Complete variable domain (other parts from reference TRBV30 and TRBJ2-4): SQTIHQWPATLVQPVGSPLSLECTVEGTSNPNLYWYRQAAGRGLQLLFYSVGIGQISSEVPQNLSASRPQDRQFILSSKKLLLSDSGFYLCAWSVRLGGRDIQYFGAGTRLSVL.

This chain links TRBV7-2 with TRBJ1-5; 10 bases are a match to TRBD1. V was pared by 7 bases and J by 6 bases, with 6 bases of the junction left unmatched. Per the germline V gene, CDR1 is SGHTA and CDR2 is FQGNSA. The CDR3 loop spans 14 amino acids. The CDR3 spells CASTSTGGRQPQHF. The DNA of the CDR3 is TGTGCCAGCACCTCGACAGGGGGCCGTCAGCCCCAGCATTTT. The whole variable domain, filled in from reference TRBV7-2 and TRBJ1-5, reads GAGVSQSPSNKVTEKGKDVELRCDPISGHTALYWYRQSLGQGLEFLIYFQGNSAPDKSGLPSDRFSAERTGGSVSTLTIQRTQQEDSAVYLCASTSTGGRQPQHFGDGTRLSIL.

The gene calls are TRBV30 and TRBJ2-3; TRBD2 matches 14 bases. CDR3 length: 16 residues. In germline, CDR1 is GTSNPN, CDR2 SVGIG (reference sequence). V was clipped by 1 base and J by 3 bases; unmatched bases: 3. The CDR3 spells CAWSEGLAGATDTQYF. The CDR3 coding sequence is TGTGCCTGGAGTGAGGGACTAGCGGGAGCTACAGATACGCAGTATTTT.

This clone came up a few times. The chain joins TRBV5-1 to TRBJ2-7; 8 bases fit TRBD1. This CDR3 spans 14 amino acids. V trimming: 4 bases; J trimming: 5 bases; junction bases outside the gene matches: 8. Germline-derived CDR1 and CDR2 are SGHRS and YFSETQ. The CDR3: CASSLGGQVDEQYF. The CDR3 DNA follows: TGCGCCAGCAGCCTCGGGGGACAGGTCGACGAGCAGTACTTC.

The genes are TRBV10-3 and TRBJ2-7; D possibly corresponds to TRBD1 (6 bases). CDR1 is ENHRY and CDR2 is SYGVKD in the germline V gene. The CDR3 length is 16 residues. Between the trimmed V and J ends, which lost 3 bases and 3 bases, there was a span of 18 bases. The CDR3 loop reads CAISERTGTQLYEQYF. The DNA of the CDR3 is TGTGCCATCAGTGAAAGGACCGGGACACAGCTCTACGAGCAGTACTTC.

As to this clone: The identical CDR3 is also encoded by other nucleotide sequences in the sample. V gene TRBV6-1 combines with J gene TRBJ2-7; D is possibly TRBD1 (6 bases). V shed 3 bases and J shed 6 bases, with 9 bases lying between them. The CDR3 runs 12 residues. In germline, CDR1 is MNHNS, CDR2 SASEGT. The CDR3, as DNA: TGTGCCAGCAGTGAGACAGGAGGCGAGCAGTACTTC. This codes for CASSETGGEQYF.

This sequence joins TRBV11-1 and TRBJ2-1, with TRBD2 matching over 7 bases. J gave up 4 bases and V 5 bases, and 5 bases lay outside the gene matches. Germline lookup yields CDR1 SGHAT and CDR2 FQDESV (reference sequence). The CDR3 sequence is 14 residues long. The CDR3 DNA reads as TGTGCCAGCAGCCGGGACTACTTATACAATGAGCAGTTCTTC. Translating it yields CASSRDYLYNEQFF.

This clone was seen only a few times. The chain is built from TRBV5-6 and TRBJ2-7; D possibly corresponds to TRBD2 (7 bases). Germline values: CDR1 SGHDT, CDR2 YYEEEE. Trimming took 4 bases from V and 5 from J, leaving 16 bases between them. CDR3 length: 14 residues. The chain's CDR3 is CASSTLGGGNEQYF. DNA of the CDR3: TGTGCCAGCAGCACCCTGGGGGGGGGCAACGAGCAGTACTTC.

The chain is built from TRBV6-2 or TRBV6-3 and TRBJ1-2, with D hard to call. This CDR3 is 13 amino acids long. Trimming removed 2 bases at V and 8 bases at J, with 12 bases between. CDR1 MNHEY and CDR2 SVGEGT come from the germline V gene. The CDR3 spells CASSYPTLVGYTF. CDR3 DNA: TGTGCCAGCAGTTACCCGACATTAGTCGGCTACACCTTC.

This clone appeared a few times. Other nucleotide sequences from this sample produce the same CDR3. V is TRBV2 and J is TRBJ1-1, with D maybe TRBD1 (5 bases). CDR3 length: 13 amino acids. The germline V and J ends were trimmed by 4 bases and 5 bases, with 11 bases remaining between them. In germline, CDR1 is SNHLY, CDR2 FYNNEI. CDR3 protein: CASSVRQGTEAFF. In DNA form, the CDR3 reads TGTGCCAGCAGTGTGCGGCAGGGAACTGAAGCTTTCTTT.

V usage is TRBV6-5 and J usage is TRBJ1-2; TRBD1 matches 9 bases. Germline assignment: CDR1 MNHEY and CDR2 SVGAGI. The CDR3 is made up of 13 amino acids. V lost 6 bases, J lost 4 bases, and 3 bases stayed unmatched. CDR3 amino acids: CASRRTGVYGYTF. DNA for the CDR3: TGTGCCAGCAGACGGACAGGGGTCTATGGCTACACCTTC.

The chain combines TRBV1 with TRBJ2-3; TRBD1, the table's D call, was not compared with the DNA. TRBV1 counts as a pseudogene. This CDR3 comprises 23 residues. The CDR3 reads CTSSLHRRGRTGGFYGDTDTQYF. The CDR3 bases are TGCACCAGCAGCCTCCACCGAAGGGGTCGGACAGGGGGCTTTTATGGAGACACAGATACGCAGTATTTT.

This chain links TRBV9 with TRBJ2-3, with 9 bases aligning to TRBD2. Per germline, CDR1 SGDLS and CDR2 YYNGEE. This CDR3 is 16 amino acids long. Unmatched junction bases numbered 10, after V lost 4 bases and J lost 4 bases. CDR3: CASSPRGGLGADTQYF. The DNA of the CDR3 is TGTGCCAGCAGCCCGCGGGGGGGGCTGGGGGCAGATACGCAGTATTTT. Variable domain in full (rest from reference TRBV9 and TRBJ2-3): DSGVTQTPKHLITATGQRVTLRCSPRSGDLSVYWYQQSLDQGLQFLIQYYNGEERAKGNILERFSAQQFPDLHSELNLSSLELGDSALYFCASSPRGGLGADTQYFGPGTRLTVL.

The V and J genes are TRBV6-1 and TRBJ2-1, with 9 bases aligning to TRBD2. Germline loops: CDR1 MNHNS, CDR2 SASEGT. CDR3 size: 15 residues. With V trimmed by 0 bases and J by 9 bases, 6 bases remained unmatched. CDR3 protein: CASSEAGREGGEQFF. DNA for the CDR3: TGTGCCAGCAGTGAAGCGGGGCGGGAGGGCGGTGAGCAGTTCTTC.

The chain links TRBV10-3 to TRBJ1-1, with a possible D match to TRBD1 (6 bases). Between the trimmed V and J ends, which lost 7 bases and 1 base, there was a span of 10 bases. The CDR3 is 13 amino acids. Germline V CDR1 and CDR2: ENHRY, SYGVKD. CDR3 coding DNA: TGTGCCATCAAAAAGGGACAGAACACTGAAGCTTTCTTT. This sequence encodes CAIKKGQNTEAFF.

This clone has just a few counts. This chain uses TRBV15 with TRBJ2-3; the D gene is possibly TRBD2 (5 bases). Germline CDR1 is LNHNV and CDR2 is YYDKDF (reference sequence). Trimming shortened V by 2 bases and J by 0 bases, and 12 bases separated the two germline ends. The CDR3 spans 16 residues. The CDR3 reads CATSRSRDPSTDTQYF. Here the CDR3 DNA reads TGTGCCACCAGCAGATCCCGGGATCCAAGCACAGATACGCAGTATTTT.

This chain uses TRBV19 with TRBJ1-3; 7 bases map to TRBD1. The CDR3 length is 15 residues. V shed 8 bases and J 2 bases; nucleotides not matched to a gene: 9. CDR1 LNHDA and CDR2 SQIVND come from the germline V gene (reference sequence). Here the CDR3 reads CASRLQGQPGNTIYF. The CDR3 nucleotides are TGTGCCAGTCGTCTCCAGGGACAGCCTGGAAACACCATATATTTT.

Written as DNA, the CDR3 is TGCGCCAGCAGCCAGCCGGGGAGGGCGAACACTGAAGCTTTCTTT. It translates to CASSQPGRANTEAFF. V and J are TRBV4-3 and TRBJ1-1; D is uncertain. Germline lookup yields CDR1 LGHNA and CDR2 YSLEER. There are 15 residues in the CDR3. The V end was cut by 3 bases, the J end by 1 base, with 12 bases between.

This clone came up many times. The V and J genes are TRBV6-5 and TRBJ2-2, with D tentatively TRBD2 (5 bases). Trimming removed 7 bases at V and 1 base at J, with 7 bases between. This CDR3 has 13 amino acids. Germline V gene lookup returns CDR1 MNHEY and CDR2 SVGAGI. CDR3 sequence: CASNRGNTGELFF. The CDR3 coding sequence is TGTGCCAGCAACCGGGGGAACACCGGGGAGCTGTTTTTT.

The genes are TRBV29-1 and TRBJ2-2; weak D call: TRBD1 (5 bases). Trimming took off 4 bases at V and 4 bases at J, with 10 bases between the two ends. The CDR3 totals 13 residues. The germline CDR1 and CDR2 sequences are SQVTM and ANQGSEA. CDR3 sequence reads: CSVGSGSTGELFF. CDR3 DNA sequence: TGCAGCGTTGGGTCAGGGTCCACCGGGGAGCTGTTTTTT.

This CDR3 is CASTTGPSLEQYF. The CDR3 bases are TGTGCCAGCACCACAGGACCTTCCCTAGAGCAGTACTTC. The V call is TRBV2, the J call TRBJ2-7, with a tentative D call TRBD1 (5 bases). The CDR3 covers 13 residues. The ends were cut back, 7 bases at V and 7 bases at J, with 17 bases in the middle. Germline V gene data show CDR1 as SNHLY and CDR2 as FYNNEI.

The chain has TRBV19 and TRBJ1-2; no reliable D call. The CDR3 contains 13 residues. The V end lost 3 bases, the J end lost 6 bases, and 11 bases lay between the germline ends. Germline CDR1 is LNHDA and CDR2 is SQIVND (reference sequence). CDR3 region: CASSMWATHGYTF. CDR3 sequence (DNA): TGTGCCAGTAGTATGTGGGCAACCCATGGCTACACCTTC. The complete variable domain, with remaining parts taken from reference TRBV19 and TRBJ1-2, reads DGGITQSPKYLFRKEGQNVTLSCEQNLNHDAMYWYRQDPGQGLRLIYYSQIVNDFQKGDIAEGYSVSREKKESFPLTVTSAQKNPTAFYLCASSMWATHGYTFGSGTRLTVV.

The V call is TRBV5-4, the J call TRBJ1-1; D gene ambiguous. CDR3 length: 15 residues. The germline gives CDR1 SGHNT, CDR2 YYREEE (reference sequence). V was shortened by 4 bases and J by 0 bases, with 13 bases between the two germline ends. For the CDR3, the DNA is TGTGCCAGCAGCCCTGGAGGAATTCTGAACACTGAAGCTTTCTTT. Its protein product is CASSPGGILNTEAFF.

The chain has TRBV7-6 and TRBJ2-1; TRBD2 matches 14 bases. V shed 5 bases, J shed 0 bases, and the junction held 9 bases outside the gene matches. Germline CDR1 is SGHVS and CDR2 is FNYEAQ. There are 19 residues in the CDR3. CDR3 nucleotide sequence: TGTGCCAGCAGCGCAAGACTAGCGGGGGGGGAAAGCTCCTACAATGAGCAGTTCTTC. It encodes CASSARLAGGESSYNEQFF.

The V call is TRBV7-7, the J call TRBJ2-5, with 8 bases aligning to TRBD2. The V gene end was trimmed by 1 base and the J gene end by 4 bases; junction bases not matched to a gene: 8. This CDR3 spans 16 amino acids. Germline CDR1 is SSHAT and CDR2 is FNYEAQ (reference sequence). The CDR3 sequence is CASSLGPGGLGETQYF. CDR3 nucleotide sequence: TGTGCCAGCAGCTTAGGACCGGGAGGGCTGGGAGAGACCCAGTACTTC.

The chain joins TRBV29-1 to TRBJ1-2, with TRBD1 identical over 8 bases. Per germline, CDR1 SQVTM and CDR2 ANQGSEA. The length of the CDR3 is 14 residues. Trimming took 2 bases from V and 8 from J; bases not matched to a gene: 10. The DNA for the CDR3 is TGCAGCGTTGAAAGACAGGGGCTGGGTTACGGCTACACCTTC. Translating gives CSVERQGLGYGYTF.

A few counts support this clone. The V call is TRBV6-1, the J call TRBJ1-4; D perhaps matches TRBD1 (5 bases). Germline loops: CDR1 MNHNS, CDR2 SASEGT. Trimming took off 2 bases at V and 4 bases at J, with 11 bases between the two ends. The CDR3 totals 15 residues. The CDR3 DNA is TGTGCCAGCAGTGAATCAGGGTCCTATAATGAAAAACTGTTTTTT. Translating it yields CASSESGSYNEKLFF.

The V gene is TRBV4-1, the J gene TRBJ1-4; 7 nucleotides match TRBD1. Germline CDR1 is MGHRA and CDR2 is YSYEKL. The ends lost 0 bases at V and 5 bases at J; junction bases unmatched: 6. The CDR3 extends over 16 amino acids. CDR3 DNA: TGCGCCAGCAGCCAAGATGTAATAGGGGGCAATGAAAAACTGTTTTTT. Its protein is CASSQDVIGGNEKLFF.